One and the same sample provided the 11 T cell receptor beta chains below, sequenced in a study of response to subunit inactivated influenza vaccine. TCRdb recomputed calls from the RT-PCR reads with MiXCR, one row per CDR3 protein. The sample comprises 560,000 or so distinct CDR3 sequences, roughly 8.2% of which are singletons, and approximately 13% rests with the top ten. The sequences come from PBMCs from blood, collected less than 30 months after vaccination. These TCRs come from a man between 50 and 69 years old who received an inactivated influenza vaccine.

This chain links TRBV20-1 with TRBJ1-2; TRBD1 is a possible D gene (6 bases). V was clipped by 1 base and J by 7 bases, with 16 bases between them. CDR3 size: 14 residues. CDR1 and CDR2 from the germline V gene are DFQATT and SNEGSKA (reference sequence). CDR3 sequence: CSARVRGGRFGYTF. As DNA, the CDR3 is TGCAGTGCTAGAGTAAGGGGGGGACGATTTGGCTACACCTTC.

CDR3 protein: CASRTSGGHEQYF. The DNA for the CDR3 is TGTGCCAGCAGGACTAGCGGGGGGCACGAGCAGTACTTC. The chain employs TRBV12-3 or TRBV12-4 and TRBJ2-7, with TRBD2 identical over 13 bases. The CDR3 contains 13 residues. J gave up 5 bases and V 6 bases, and 1 base lay outside the gene matches.

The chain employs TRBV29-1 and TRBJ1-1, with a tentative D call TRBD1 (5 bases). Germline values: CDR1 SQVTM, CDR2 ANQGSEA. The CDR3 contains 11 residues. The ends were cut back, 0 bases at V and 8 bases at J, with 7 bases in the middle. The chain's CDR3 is CSVEDRTEAFF. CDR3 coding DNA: TGCAGCGTTGAAGACCGGACAGAAGCTTTCTTT.

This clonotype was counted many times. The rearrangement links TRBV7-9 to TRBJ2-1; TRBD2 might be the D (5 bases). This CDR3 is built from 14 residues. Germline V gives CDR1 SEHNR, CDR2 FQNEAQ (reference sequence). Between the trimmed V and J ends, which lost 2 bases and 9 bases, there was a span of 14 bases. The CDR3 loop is CASSLPARGSEQFF. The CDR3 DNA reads TGTGCCAGCAGCTTACCCGCTCGGGGTAGTGAGCAGTTCTTC.

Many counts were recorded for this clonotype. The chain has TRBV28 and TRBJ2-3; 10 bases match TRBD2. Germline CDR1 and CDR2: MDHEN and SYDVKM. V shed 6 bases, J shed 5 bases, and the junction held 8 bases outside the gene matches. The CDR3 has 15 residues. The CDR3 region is CASRSGGASQDTQYF. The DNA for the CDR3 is TGTGCCAGCAGAAGCGGGGGGGCCAGCCAAGATACGCAGTATTTT.

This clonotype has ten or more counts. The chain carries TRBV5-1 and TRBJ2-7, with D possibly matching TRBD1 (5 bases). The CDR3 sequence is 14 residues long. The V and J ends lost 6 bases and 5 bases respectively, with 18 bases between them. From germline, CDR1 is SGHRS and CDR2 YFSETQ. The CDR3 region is CASTKDDSGHEQYF. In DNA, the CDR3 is TGCGCCAGCACAAAAGATGACAGTGGCCACGAGCAGTACTTC.

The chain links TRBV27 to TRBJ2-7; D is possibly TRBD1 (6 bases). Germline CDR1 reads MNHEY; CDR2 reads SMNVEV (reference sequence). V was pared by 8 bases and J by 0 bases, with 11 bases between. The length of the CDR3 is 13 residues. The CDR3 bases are TGTGCCAGCCGGGACATTAACTCCTACGAGCAGTACTTC. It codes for CASRDINSYEQYF.

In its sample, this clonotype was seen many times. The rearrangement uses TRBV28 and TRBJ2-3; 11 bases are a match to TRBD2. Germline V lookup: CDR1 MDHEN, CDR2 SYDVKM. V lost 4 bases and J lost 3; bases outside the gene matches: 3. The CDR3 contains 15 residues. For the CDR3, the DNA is TGTGCCAGCAGTTCCCTAGCGGGAGGAACAGATACGCAGTATTTT. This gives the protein CASSSLAGGTDTQYF.

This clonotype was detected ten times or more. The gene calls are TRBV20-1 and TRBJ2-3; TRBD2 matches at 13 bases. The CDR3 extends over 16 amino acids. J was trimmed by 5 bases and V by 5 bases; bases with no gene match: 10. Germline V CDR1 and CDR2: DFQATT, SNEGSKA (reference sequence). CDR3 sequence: CSAYPGTSGVGDTQYF. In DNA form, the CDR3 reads TGCAGTGCTTACCCTGGGACTAGCGGGGTTGGAGATACGCAGTATTTT.

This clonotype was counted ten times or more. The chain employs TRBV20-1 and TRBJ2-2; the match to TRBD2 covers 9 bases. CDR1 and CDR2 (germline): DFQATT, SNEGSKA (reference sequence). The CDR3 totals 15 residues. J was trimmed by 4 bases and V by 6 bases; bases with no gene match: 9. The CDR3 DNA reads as TGCAGTGCCGGACCCGCGGGAGGGGTCACCGGGGAGCTGTTTTTT. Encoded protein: CSAGPAGGVTGELFF.

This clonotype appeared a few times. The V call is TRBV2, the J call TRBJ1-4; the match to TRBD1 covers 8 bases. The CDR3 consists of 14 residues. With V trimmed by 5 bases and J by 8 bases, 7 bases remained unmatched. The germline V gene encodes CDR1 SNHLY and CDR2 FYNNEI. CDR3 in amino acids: CASSTTGVEEKLFF. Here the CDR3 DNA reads TGTGCCAGCAGTACGACAGGGGTGGAGGAAAAACTGTTTTTT.